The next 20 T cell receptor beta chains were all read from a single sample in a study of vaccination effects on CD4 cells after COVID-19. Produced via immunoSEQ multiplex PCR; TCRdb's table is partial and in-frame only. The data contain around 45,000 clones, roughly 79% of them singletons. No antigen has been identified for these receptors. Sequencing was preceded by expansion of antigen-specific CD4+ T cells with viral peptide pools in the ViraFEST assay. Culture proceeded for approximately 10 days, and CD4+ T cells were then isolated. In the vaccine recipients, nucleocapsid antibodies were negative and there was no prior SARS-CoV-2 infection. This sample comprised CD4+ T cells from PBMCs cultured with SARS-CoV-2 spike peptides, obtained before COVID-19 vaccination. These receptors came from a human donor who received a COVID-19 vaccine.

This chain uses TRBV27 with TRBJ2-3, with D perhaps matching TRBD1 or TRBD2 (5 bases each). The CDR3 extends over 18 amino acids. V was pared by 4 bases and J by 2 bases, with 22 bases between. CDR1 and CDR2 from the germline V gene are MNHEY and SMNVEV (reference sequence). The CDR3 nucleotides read TGTGCCAGCAGTTCGACTACTCACCAGGGTGGGGCCACAGATACGCAGTATTTT. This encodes CASSSTTHQGGATDTQYF.

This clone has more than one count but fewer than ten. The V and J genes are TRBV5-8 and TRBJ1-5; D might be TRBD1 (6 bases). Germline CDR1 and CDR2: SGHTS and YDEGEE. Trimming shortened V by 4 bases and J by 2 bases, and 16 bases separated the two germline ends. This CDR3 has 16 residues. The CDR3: CASSAAGTPGNQPQHF. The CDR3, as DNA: TGTGCCAGCAGCGCTGCCGGGACACCCGGCAATCAGCCCCAGCATTTT.

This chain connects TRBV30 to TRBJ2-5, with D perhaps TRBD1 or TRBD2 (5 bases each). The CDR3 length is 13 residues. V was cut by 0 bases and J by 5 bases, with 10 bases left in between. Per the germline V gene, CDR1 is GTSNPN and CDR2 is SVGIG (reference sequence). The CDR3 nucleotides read TGTGCCTGGAGTGTTCCGTGGGGGGAGACCCAGTACTTC. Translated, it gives CAWSVPWGETQYF. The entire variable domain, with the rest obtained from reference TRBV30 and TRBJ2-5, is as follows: SQTIHQWPATLVQPVGSPLSLECTVEGTSNPNLYWYRQAAGRGLQLLFYSVGIGQISSEVPQNLSASRPQDRQFILSSKKLLLSDSGFYLCAWSVPWGETQYFGPGTRLLVL.

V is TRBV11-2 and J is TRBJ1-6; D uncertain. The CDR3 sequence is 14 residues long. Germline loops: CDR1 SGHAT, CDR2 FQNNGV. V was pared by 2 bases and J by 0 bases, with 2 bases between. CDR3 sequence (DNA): TGTGCCAGCAGCTTAAGCTCCTATAATTCACCCCTCCACTTT. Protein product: CASSLSSYNSPLHF.

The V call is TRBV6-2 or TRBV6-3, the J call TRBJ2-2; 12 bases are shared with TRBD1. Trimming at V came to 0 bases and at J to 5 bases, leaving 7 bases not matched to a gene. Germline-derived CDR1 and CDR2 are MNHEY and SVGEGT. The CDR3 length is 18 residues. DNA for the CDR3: TGTGCCAGCAGTTACTCACCGGGACAGGGGGCCCAGACCGGGGAGCTGTTTTTT. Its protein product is CASSYSPGQGAQTGELFF.

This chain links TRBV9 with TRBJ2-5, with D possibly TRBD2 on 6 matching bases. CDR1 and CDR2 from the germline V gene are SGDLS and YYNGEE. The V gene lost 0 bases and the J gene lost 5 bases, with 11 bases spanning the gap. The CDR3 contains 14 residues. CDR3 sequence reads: CASSVGVGGETQYF. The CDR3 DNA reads TGTGCCAGCAGCGTAGGGGTGGGGGGTGAGACCCAGTACTTC.

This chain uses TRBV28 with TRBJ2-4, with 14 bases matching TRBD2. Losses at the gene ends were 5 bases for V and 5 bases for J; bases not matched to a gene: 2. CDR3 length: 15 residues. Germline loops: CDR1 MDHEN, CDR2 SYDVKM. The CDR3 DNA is TGTGCCAGCAGTCCGGGACTAGCGGGGGAAAACATTCAGTACTTC. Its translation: CASSPGLAGENIQYF.

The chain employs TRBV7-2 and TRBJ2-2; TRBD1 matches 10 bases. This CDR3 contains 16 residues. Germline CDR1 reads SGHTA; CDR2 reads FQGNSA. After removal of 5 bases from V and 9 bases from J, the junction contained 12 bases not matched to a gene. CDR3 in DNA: TGTGCCAGCAGCCCGTACATGACAGGGGGCGGCCGGGAGCTGTTTTTT. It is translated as CASSPYMTGGGRELFF.

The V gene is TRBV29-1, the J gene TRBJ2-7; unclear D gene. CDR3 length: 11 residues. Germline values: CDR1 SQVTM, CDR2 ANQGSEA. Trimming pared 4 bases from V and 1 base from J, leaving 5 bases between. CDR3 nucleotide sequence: TGCAGCGTTGCGACTTCCTACGAGCAGTACGTC. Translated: CSVATSYEQYV.

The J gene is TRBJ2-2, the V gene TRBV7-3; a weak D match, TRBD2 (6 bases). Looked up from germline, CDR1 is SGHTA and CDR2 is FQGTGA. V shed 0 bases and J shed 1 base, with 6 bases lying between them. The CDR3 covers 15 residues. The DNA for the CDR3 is TGTGCCAGCAGCTTAACCGGGGGGAACACCGGGGAGCTGTTTTTT. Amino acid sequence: CASSLTGGNTGELFF.

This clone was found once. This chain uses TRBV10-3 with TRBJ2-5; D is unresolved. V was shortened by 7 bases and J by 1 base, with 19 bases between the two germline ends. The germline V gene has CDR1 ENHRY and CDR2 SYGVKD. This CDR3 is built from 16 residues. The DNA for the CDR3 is TGTGCCATCACGGCATCCGGGTCCTTACGCCAAGAGACCCAGTACTTC. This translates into CAITASGSLRQETQYF.

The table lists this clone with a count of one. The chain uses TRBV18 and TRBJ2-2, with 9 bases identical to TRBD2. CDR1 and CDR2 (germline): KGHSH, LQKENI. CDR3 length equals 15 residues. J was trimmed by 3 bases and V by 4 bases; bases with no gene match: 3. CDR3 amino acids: CASSQGLAHTGELFF. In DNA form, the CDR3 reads TGTGCCAGCTCACAGGGACTAGCTCACACCGGGGAGCTGTTTTTT.

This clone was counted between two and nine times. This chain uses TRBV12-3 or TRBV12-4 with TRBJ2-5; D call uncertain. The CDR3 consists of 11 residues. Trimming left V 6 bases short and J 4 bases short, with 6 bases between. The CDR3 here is CASSLRETQYF. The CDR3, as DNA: TGTGCCAGCAGCTTACGAGAGACCCAGTACTTC.

CDR3 coding DNA: TGTGCCAGCAGTTACCCCGCCGGGACCCGCGGCCGAGAGACCCAGTACTTC. This gives the protein CASSYPAGTRGRETQYF. The V gene is TRBV6-2 or TRBV6-3, the J gene TRBJ2-5; either TRBD1 or TRBD2 may fit D (5 bases each). Between the trimmed V and J ends, which lost 2 bases and 4 bases, there was a span of 20 bases. The length of the CDR3 is 17 residues. CDR1 is MNHEY, CDR2 SVGEGT, per germline.

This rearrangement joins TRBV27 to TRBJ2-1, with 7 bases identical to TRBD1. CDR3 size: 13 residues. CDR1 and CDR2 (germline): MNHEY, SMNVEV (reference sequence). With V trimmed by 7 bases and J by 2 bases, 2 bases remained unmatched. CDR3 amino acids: CASTRGPYNEQFF. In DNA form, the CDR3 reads TGTGCCAGCACTAGGGGGCCCTACAATGAGCAGTTCTTC.

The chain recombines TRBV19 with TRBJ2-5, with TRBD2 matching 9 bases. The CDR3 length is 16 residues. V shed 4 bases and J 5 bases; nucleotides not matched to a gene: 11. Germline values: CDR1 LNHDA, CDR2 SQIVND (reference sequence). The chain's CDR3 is CASSKVWSGGKETQYF. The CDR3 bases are TGTGCCAGTAGTAAGGTTTGGAGCGGGGGGAAGGAGACCCAGTACTTC.

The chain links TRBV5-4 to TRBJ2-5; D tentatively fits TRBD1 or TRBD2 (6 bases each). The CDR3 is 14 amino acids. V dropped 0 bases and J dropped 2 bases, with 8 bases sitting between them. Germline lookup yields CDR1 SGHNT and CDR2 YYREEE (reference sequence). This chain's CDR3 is CASSLGGAQETQYF. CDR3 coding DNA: TGTGCCAGCAGCTTGGGGGGGGCTCAAGAGACCCAGTACTTC.

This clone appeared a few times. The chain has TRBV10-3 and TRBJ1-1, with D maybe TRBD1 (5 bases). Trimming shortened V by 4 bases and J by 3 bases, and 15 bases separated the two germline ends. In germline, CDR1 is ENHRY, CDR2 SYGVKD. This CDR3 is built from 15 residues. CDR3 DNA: TGTGCCATCAGTGGCAGGGAGGTTAGGGACACTGAAGCTTTCTTT. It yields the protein CAISGREVRDTEAFF.

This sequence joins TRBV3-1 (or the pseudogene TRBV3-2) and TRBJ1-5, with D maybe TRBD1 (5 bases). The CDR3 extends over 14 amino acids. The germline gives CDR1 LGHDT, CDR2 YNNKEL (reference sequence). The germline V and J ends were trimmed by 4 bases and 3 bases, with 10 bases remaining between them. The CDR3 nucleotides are TGTGCCAGCAGCCCCGACAGTTCCAATCAGCCCCAGCATTTT. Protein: CASSPDSSNQPQHF.

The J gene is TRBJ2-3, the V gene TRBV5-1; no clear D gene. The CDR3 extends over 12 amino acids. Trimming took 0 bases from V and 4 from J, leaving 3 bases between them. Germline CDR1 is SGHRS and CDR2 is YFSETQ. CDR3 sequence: CASSLAPDTQYF. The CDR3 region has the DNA TGCGCCAGCAGCTTGGCCCCAGATACGCAGTATTTT.